One sample yielded the 4 T cell receptor beta chains listed below, sequenced in a study of OX40 agonist ivuxolimab in advanced cancers. The library was built by means of the immunoSEQ multiplex PCR assay. Entries here come from immuneACCESS through TCRdb and include only in-frame sequences with V and J called. Some clones fail to appear in such tables; in the studies checked, an unresolved V gene covers under half of the shortfall, and the cause of the remainder is unknown. A total of tens of thousands of clones appear in this sample, 65% to 90% of them only once. The biggest ten clones account for roughly 0.9% of the sample. Sequenced material: CD4+ or CD8+ T cells sorted from blood, taken in a trial of the OX40 agonist ivuxolimab. These receptors originate from an adult with an advanced solid tumor such as melanoma, head and neck, liver or kidney cancer.

The gene calls are TRBV28 and TRBJ1-5; no clear D. V was trimmed by 5 bases and J by 0 bases, leaving 8 bases between them. The CDR3 loop spans 14 amino acids. The germline gives CDR1 MDHEN, CDR2 SYDVKM. The CDR3 sequence: CASSTPYSNQPQHF. The DNA of the CDR3 is TGTGCCAGCAGTACACCCTATAGCAATCAGCCCCAGCATTTT.

This chain joins TRBV20-1 and TRBJ2-7; D gene unclear. The CDR3 is made up of 11 amino acids. Deletions cut 3 bases from V and 6 bases from J, with 9 bases between. CDR1 is DFQATT, CDR2 SNEGSKA, per germline (reference sequence). As DNA, the CDR3 is TGCAGTGCTAGGCCTCGGTCCGAGCAGTACTTC. Translating gives CSARPRSEQYF.

This clone was observed a few times. The chain has TRBV18 and TRBJ1-6; D is perhaps TRBD1 (5 bases). Germline loops: CDR1 KGHSH, CDR2 LQKENI. V lost 10 bases, J lost 7 bases, and 14 bases lay in between. This CDR3 contains 13 residues. The CDR3 nucleotides are TGTGCCACCACCGGGACGGCGAATTCACCCCTCCACTTT. This codes for CATTGTANSPLHF.

The V gene is TRBV15, the J gene TRBJ1-2, with D perhaps TRBD1 (5 bases). The V gene's germline CDR1 is LNHNV and CDR2 YYDKDF (reference sequence). This CDR3 has 15 residues. Trimming removed 3 bases from V and 2 bases from J, with 13 bases in between. CDR3 nucleotide sequence: TGTGCCACCAGCAGGACGTCAGGGACGAACTATGGCTACACCTTC. Translation gives CATSRTSGTNYGYTF.